This T cell receptor (beta chain) was sequenced during a study of control samples from healthy donors and cancer patients. The CDR3 totals 15 residues. After removal of 4 bases from V and 2 bases from J, the junction contained 6 bases not matched to a gene. Per germline, CDR1 ENHRY and CDR2 SYGVKD. The table came from immunoSEQ multiplex PCR; TCRdb's copy has only in-frame clones and leaves some out. The sample yields over 50,000 clones, about 96% seen once. The chain recombines TRBV10-3 with TRBJ2-7; TRBD1 aligns across 9 bases. The origin of this receptor is a woman aged 18-29 years in good health. Source material: blood. The CDR3 here is CAISGRTGVPYEQYF. The CDR3 DNA reads TGTGCCATCAGTGGGCGGACAGGGGTACCCTACGAGCAGTACTTC.